Following are 20 T cell receptor beta chains from one sample sequenced in a study of blood T cell repertoires in COVID-19. The repertoire was sequenced with immunoSEQ multiplex PCR; TCRdb's copy has only in-frame clones and lacks some. The data show 40,000 to 55,000 clones, approximately 81% seen once. Sequencing was done on a sample of peripheral blood. Source of these receptors: a woman in her seventies with acute or convalescent COVID-19.

The gene calls are TRBV6-6 and TRBJ2-2, with D unclear. The CDR3 runs 13 residues. With 6 bases removed from V and 7 bases from J, the gap between germline ends came to 12 bases. In germline, CDR1 is MNHNY, CDR2 SVGAGI (reference sequence). The CDR3 region has the DNA TGTGCCAGCAGACCCGGGTCGGGCGGGGAGCTGTTTTTT. Residues: CASRPGSGGELFF.

V and J are TRBV27 and TRBJ2-7; 9 bases map to TRBD1. CDR3 length equals 15 residues. Germline values: CDR1 MNHEY, CDR2 SMNVEV (reference sequence). V gave up 6 bases and J gave up 2 bases; unmatched junction bases: 8. For the CDR3, the DNA is TGTGCCAGCAGGAACCCGGGACAGGGCACCTACGAGCAGTACTTC. Translated, it gives CASRNPGQGTYEQYF.

V is TRBV7-9 and J is TRBJ1-3; TRBD1 aligns across 10 bases. The CDR3 runs 18 residues. Germline V CDR1 and CDR2: SEHNR, FQNEAQ (reference sequence). V gave up 3 bases and J gave up 1 base; unmatched junction bases: 9. The CDR3 nucleotides read TGTGCCAGCAGCTTGACAGGGGGCGCACGGAATTCTGGAAACACCATATATTTT. Translating gives CASSLTGGARNSGNTIYF.

The chain uses TRBV11-2 and TRBJ1-1, with D hard to call. This CDR3 has 11 amino acids. In germline, CDR1 is SGHAT, CDR2 FQNNGV. V dropped 7 bases and J dropped 6 bases, with 9 bases sitting between them. The CDR3 protein is CASTLSAEAFF. In DNA form, the CDR3 reads TGTGCCAGCACCCTGTCCGCTGAAGCTTTCTTT.

This CDR3 is CASSLLEGLKGEPQETQYF. CDR3 in DNA: TGCGCCAGCAGCTTGCTGGAGGGGTTAAAGGGTGAGCCCCAAGAGACCCAGTACTTC. The chain joins TRBV5-1 to TRBJ2-5; TRBD2 might be the D (6 bases). V was clipped by 1 base and J by 1 base, with 23 bases between them. The V gene's germline CDR1 is SGHRS and CDR2 YFSETQ. This CDR3 contains 19 residues.

The chain joins TRBV19 to TRBJ1-2; D unresolved. The V gene's germline CDR1 is LNHDA and CDR2 SQIVND (reference sequence). The CDR3 spans 13 residues. Trimming shortened V by 3 bases and J by 7 bases, and 12 bases separated the two germline ends. CDR3: CASSIVRLSGYTF. The DNA for the CDR3 is TGTGCCAGTAGTATCGTCCGACTTTCTGGCTACACCTTC.

The chain recombines TRBV11-2 with TRBJ2-7; TRBD2 agrees at 7 bases. The CDR3 totals 12 residues. Germline V gene lookup returns CDR1 SGHAT and CDR2 FQNNGV. The V and J ends lost 5 bases and 5 bases, in that order; junction bases with no gene match: 3. The CDR3 region has the DNA TGTGCCAGCAGCCCACTAGCGAACGAGCAGTACTTC. This codes for CASSPLANEQYF.

The CDR3 DNA reads TGTGCCAGCTCACAGGGAGCGGATAACTATGGCTACACCTTC. It specifies CASSQGADNYGYTF. J is TRBJ1-2 and V is TRBV18; D uncertain. The ends were cut back, 4 bases at V and 1 base at J, with 10 bases in the middle. Germline values: CDR1 KGHSH, CDR2 LQKENI. The CDR3 has 14 amino acids.

This clone was seen a few times. The chain employs TRBV27 and TRBJ1-2, with no clear D. Germline-derived CDR1 and CDR2 are MNHEY and SMNVEV (reference sequence). CDR3 length: 15 residues. V was cut by 5 bases and J by 7 bases, with 20 bases left in between. The DNA of the CDR3 is TGTGCCAGCAGTCTACTCTCTGGTGCCGCGGGTGGCTACACCTTC. Amino acid sequence: CASSLLSGAAGGYTF.

The chain couples TRBV30 to TRBJ1-4; a possible D gene is TRBD1 (6 bases). The CDR3 is made up of 13 amino acids. With 4 bases removed from V and 8 bases from J, the gap between germline ends came to 14 bases. Germline CDR1 and CDR2: GTSNPN and SVGIG (reference sequence). CDR3 loop: CAWKVGTTEKLFF. CDR3 DNA: TGTGCCTGGAAAGTCGGGACAACGGAAAAACTGTTTTTT.

The V call is TRBV7-2, the J call TRBJ2-2; 7 nucleotides agree with TRBD2. The CDR3 loop spans 18 amino acids. The V gene end was trimmed by 5 bases and the J gene end by 1 base; junction bases not matched to a gene: 13. Germline V CDR1 and CDR2: SGHTA, FQGNSA. The CDR3 sequence: CASSPDLLAARNTGELFF. The CDR3 DNA follows: TGTGCCAGCAGCCCCGATCTCCTAGCGGCCAGGAACACCGGGGAGCTGTTTTTT.

This sequence joins TRBV6-6 and TRBJ2-5, with TRBD2 identical over 8 bases. The CDR3 has 15 residues. Looked up from germline, CDR1 is MNHNY and CDR2 is SVGAGI (reference sequence). Germline trimming cut 4 bases from V and 1 base from J; bases unmatched to any gene: 5. As DNA, the CDR3 is TGTGCCAGCAGTTGGCGACTAGCGACCCAAGAGACCCAGTACTTC. It is translated as CASSWRLATQETQYF.

This chain joins TRBV5-4 and TRBJ2-7; 8 bases are a match to TRBD2. CDR1 and CDR2 from the germline V gene are SGHNT and YYREEE (reference sequence). The ends lost 0 bases at V and 5 bases at J; junction bases unmatched: 7. The CDR3 has 15 amino acids. The CDR3 reads CASSLDPGTRDEQYF. CDR3 DNA sequence: TGTGCCAGCAGCTTGGATCCCGGGACTAGGGACGAGCAGTACTTC.

V usage is TRBV7-9 and J usage is TRBJ2-3; a possible D gene is TRBD2 (7 bases). Trimming took off 5 bases at V and 3 bases at J, with 15 bases between the two ends. This CDR3 region has 15 residues. Germline assignment: CDR1 SEHNR and CDR2 FQNEAQ (reference sequence). CDR3 nucleotide sequence: TGTGCCAGCAGCCCTTTCGGGGGGCGGACAGATACGCAGTATTTT. It translates to CASSPFGGRTDTQYF.

This clone was counted only a few times. V is TRBV11-2 and J is TRBJ2-2, with 11 nucleotides matching TRBD2. The germline V gene encodes CDR1 SGHAT and CDR2 FQNNGV. The CDR3 extends over 17 amino acids. Unmatched junction bases numbered 10, after V lost 5 bases and J lost 5 bases. CDR3 region: CASSARLAGLGTGELFF. As DNA, the CDR3 is TGTGCCAGCAGCGCTCGACTAGCGGGGTTAGGGACCGGGGAGCTGTTTTTT. The full variable domain, with the rest looked up from reference TRBV11-2 and TRBJ2-2, is EAGVAQSPRYKIIEKRQSVAFWCNPISGHATLYWYQQILGQGPKLLIQFQNNGVVDDSQLPKDRFSAERLKGVDSTLKIQPAKLEDSAVYLCASSARLAGLGTGELFFGEGSRLTVL.

This clone was counted only a few times. The chain employs TRBV27 and TRBJ1-5; perhaps TRBD1 as D (5 bases). From germline, CDR1 is MNHEY and CDR2 SMNVEV (reference sequence). The CDR3 spans 11 residues. V lost 8 bases and J lost 7, with 9 bases in between. The chain's CDR3 is CASGRGQPQHF. The CDR3 nucleotides are TGTGCCAGCGGGCGGGGGCAGCCCCAGCATTTT.

The chain links TRBV3-1 (or the pseudogene TRBV3-2) to TRBJ1-5; TRBD1 agrees at 7 bases. The germline V gene encodes CDR1 LGHDT and CDR2 YNNKEL (reference sequence). V was clipped by 5 bases and J by 2 bases; unmatched bases: 0. The CDR3 extends over 13 amino acids. The CDR3 coding sequence is TGTGCCAGCAGCGACAGGGGCAATCAGCCCCAGCATTTT. Translating it yields CASSDRGNQPQHF.

J is TRBJ2-2 and V is TRBV6-2 or TRBV6-3, with TRBD2 matching over 10 bases. Losses at the gene ends were 2 bases for V and 3 bases for J; bases not matched to a gene: 15. The CDR3 runs 20 residues. The germline V gene encodes CDR1 MNHEY and CDR2 SVGEGT. This chain's CDR3 is CASSYTPTGLAGAYTGELFF. The CDR3 DNA reads TGTGCCAGCAGTTACACCCCGACCGGGCTAGCGGGAGCTTACACCGGGGAGCTGTTTTTT.

J is TRBJ1-3 and V is TRBV7-2; possibly TRBD1 for D (5 bases). The V end was cut by 10 bases, the J end by 4 bases, with 14 bases between. CDR1 and CDR2 from the germline V gene are SGHTA and FQGNSA. The CDR3 has 13 residues. CDR3 amino acids: CATSSRAGNTIYF. The CDR3 DNA follows: TGTGCCACCTCAAGCAGGGCCGGAAACACCATATATTTT.

The chain links TRBV3-1 (or the pseudogene TRBV3-2) to TRBJ2-1; tentative D call: TRBD2 (5 bases). Germline-derived CDR1 and CDR2 are LGHDT and YNNKEL (reference sequence). The CDR3 contains 13 residues. Trimming took off 2 bases at V and 10 bases at J, with 12 bases between the two ends. The CDR3 loop is CASSQPGIPEQFF. For the CDR3, the DNA is TGTGCCAGCAGCCAACCGGGAATACCAGAGCAGTTCTTC.